This TCR beta chain was retrieved from a study of blood T cell repertoires in COVID-19. For the study at large: There were acute and convalescent COVID-19 samples, and they came from the United States, Italy and Spain. Nucleic acid was either cDNA or gDNA, and it came from T cells, B-cell-depleted T cells, or PBMCs.

How the authors handled the data: Reference gene primer amplification in the assay estimated nucleated cell counts. The table came from immunoSEQ multiplex PCR; TCRdb's copy has only in-frame clones and leaves some out. V and J calls and clone size are copied from that table; D and trimming were computed from the DNA. The sample yields about 230,000 clones, 81% seen once. The source is a woman of 80 years or more with acute or convalescent COVID-19. Input material: peripheral blood.

The CDR3 sequence: CASSIGARADRGYEQYF. Here the CDR3 DNA reads TGTGCCAGTAGTATAGGTGCGCGGGCGGACAGGGGCTACGAGCAGTACTTC. The V call is TRBV19, the J call TRBJ2-7; TRBD1 matches at 9 bases. The CDR3 has 17 residues. Germline V gene lookup returns CDR1 LNHDA and CDR2 SQIVND (reference sequence). The V gene end was trimmed by 1 base and the J gene end by 3 bases; junction bases not matched to a gene: 10.